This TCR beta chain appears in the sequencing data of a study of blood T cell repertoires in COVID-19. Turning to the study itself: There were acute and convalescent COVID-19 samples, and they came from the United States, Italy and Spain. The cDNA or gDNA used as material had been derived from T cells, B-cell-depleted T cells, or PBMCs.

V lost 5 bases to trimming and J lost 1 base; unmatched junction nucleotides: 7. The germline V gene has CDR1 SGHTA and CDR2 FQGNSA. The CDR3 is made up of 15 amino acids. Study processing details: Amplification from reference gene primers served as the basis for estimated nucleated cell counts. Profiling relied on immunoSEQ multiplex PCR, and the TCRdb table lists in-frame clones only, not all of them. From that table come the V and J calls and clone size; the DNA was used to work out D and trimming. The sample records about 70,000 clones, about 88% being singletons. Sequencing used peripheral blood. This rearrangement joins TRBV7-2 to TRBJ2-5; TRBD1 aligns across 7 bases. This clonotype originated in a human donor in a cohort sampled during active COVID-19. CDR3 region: CASSALTGFQETQYF. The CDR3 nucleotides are TGTGCCAGCAGCGCCCTGACAGGGTTCCAAGAGACCCAGTACTTC.